The clone carrying this TCR beta chain has just a few counts. Its specificity is unknown. PCR was performed a second time for roughly 7 to 12 cycles using a sample-barcoded 5' primer and a J-beta primer mix. A template-switch adaptor with 12 random nucleotides tagged each cDNA molecule. Using its own MiXCR run on the 5' RACE reads, TCRdb lists one record per CDR3 protein. The profile covers around 2 million distinct CDR3 sequences, with 30% to 40% appearing a single time and 20% to 25% taken by the ten largest. These data are taken from a study of blood T cells in healthy people across ages. Overall study findings and caveats: Bulk PBMC profiling left naive and antigen-experienced comparisons inconclusive.

Looked up from germline, CDR1 is MNHNS and CDR2 is SASEGT. This CDR3 has 17 residues. V was clipped by 8 bases and J by 0 bases; unmatched bases: 9. This TCR was sampled from a human donor in good health. The specimen sequenced was blood. The chain has TRBV6-1 and TRBJ2-6, with 8 positions matching TRBD1. CDR3 DNA: TGTGCCAGCTGCGACAGGGGTCTCCGCTCTGGGGCCAACGTCCTGACTTTC. This translates into CASCDRGLRSGANVLTF.